This record concerns one T cell receptor (beta chain) sequence. Its antigen is still unknown. Base qualities are not provided; no much larger clone lies one nucleotide away. Libraries came from RT-PCR. Sequencing was carried out with an Illumina HiSeq 2500. TCRdb took the public reads, trimmed them with fastp at Q25, ran MiXCR for clone calling and kept in-frame beta chains. Duplicate CDR3 protein sequences are folded into a single record with the most common DNA and genes. For this sample the table gives some 640,000 distinct CDR3 sequences, of which over 11% were detected only once. The leading ten clones occupy 5.5% to 7% of the sample. Cut back by 2 bases and 1 base, the V and J ends lie 14 bases apart. Taken from the germline V gene (reference sequence), the CDR1 and CDR2 loops are PRHDT and FYEKMQ. Its CDR3 holds 16 amino acids, cysteine through phenylalanine. Of all the DNA, just the CDR3 is kept, 48 bases in frame from base 1.

This sample is drawn from a study of response to subunit inactivated influenza vaccine (dated by TCRdb to the late 2010s). Broadly, across the study: To follow how T cells responded to a trivalent subunit inactivated influenza vaccine, the researchers relied on deep quantitative profiling of the T cell receptor repertoire.

General findings and caveats noted by the study authors: The authors proposed that each seasonal influenza vaccination may bring in only a limited number of new T cells.

The material was PBMCs from blood, obtained 14 days before vaccination. The receptor was derived from a man aged 45 to 65 who received an inactivated influenza vaccine. Donor details come from another sample of the same person, matched by shared clones. The chain is encoded by TRBV13 joined to TRBJ1-1; perhaps TRBD1 is the D gene, with 5 bases matching. CDR3 region: CASSLNSGKTNTEAFF. The nucleotides are TGTGCCAGCAGCTTAAATTCAGGGAAGACGAACACTGAAGCTTTCTTT.